These T cell receptor beta chains were read from a single sample in a study of T cell responses to AZD1222 COVID-19 vaccine. Libraries were prepared by immunoSEQ multiplex PCR; TCRdb keeps only in-frame clonotypes and omits some of them. The table records about 180,000 clones, approximately 94% of them present only once. The specimen comprised peripheral blood, sampled 28 days after the second AZD1222 dose. The receptors were gathered from an adult who received the AZD1222 COVID-19 vaccine. The CDR3 runs from the conserved cysteine through the conserved F or W. Fields, in order: J gene, CDR3 length, D gene, V gene, CDR3 protein. The D gene is left open where the match is weak.

j_call: TRBJ2-7; cdr3_length: 14; d_call: TRBD2; v_call: TRBV2; cdr3_aa: CASSASGGTYEQYF
j_call: TRBJ2-3; cdr3_length: 16; d_call: NA; v_call: TRBV7-9; cdr3_aa: CASSPIDRGGTDTQYF
j_call: TRBJ2-3; cdr3_length: 14; d_call: NA; v_call: TRBV14; cdr3_aa: CASSPDSNTDTQYF
j_call: TRBJ1-5; cdr3_length: 17; d_call: NA; v_call: TRBV6-6; cdr3_aa: CASSPSKTRGRGQPQHF
j_call: TRBJ2-7; cdr3_length: 15; d_call: TRBD2; v_call: TRBV7-2; cdr3_aa: CASSLRGGANYEQYF
j_call: TRBJ2-7; cdr3_length: 14; d_call: NA; v_call: TRBV12-5; cdr3_aa: CASGFEDSRGEQYF
j_call: TRBJ1-1; cdr3_length: 13; d_call: NA; v_call: TRBV11-1; cdr3_aa: CASSLQGRTEAFF
j_call: TRBJ2-1; cdr3_length: 17; d_call: NA; v_call: TRBV21-1; cdr3_aa: CASSKEVEGSLYNEQFF
j_call: TRBJ1-4; cdr3_length: 16; d_call: NA; v_call: TRBV4-2; cdr3_aa: CASSQEVLAGSEKLFF
j_call: TRBJ1-1; cdr3_length: 13; d_call: NA; v_call: TRBV6-1; cdr3_aa: CASSDVYSSEAFF
j_call: TRBJ1-2; cdr3_length: 14; d_call: TRBD1; v_call: TRBV2; cdr3_aa: CASSRTGREDGYTF
j_call: TRBJ2-1; cdr3_length: 15; d_call: NA; v_call: TRBV7-2; cdr3_aa: CASSSDWLSANEQFF
j_call: TRBJ1-1; cdr3_length: 16; d_call: NA; v_call: TRBV27; cdr3_aa: CASKLLQGNGNTEAFF
j_call: TRBJ2-7; cdr3_length: 13; d_call: NA; v_call: TRBV7-9; cdr3_aa: CASSWNREGEQYF
j_call: TRBJ2-3; cdr3_length: 17; d_call: NA; v_call: TRBV6-2/TRBV6-3; cdr3_aa: CASSLFPIRDSTDTQYF
j_call: TRBJ1-3; cdr3_length: 16; d_call: NA; v_call: TRBV10-3; cdr3_aa: CAINPDQGADGNTIYF
j_call: TRBJ2-1; cdr3_length: 13; d_call: NA; v_call: TRBV29-1; cdr3_aa: CSVEGGAYNEQFF
j_call: TRBJ2-1; cdr3_length: 13; d_call: NA; v_call: TRBV12-3/TRBV12-4; cdr3_aa: CASSDTKYNEQFF
j_call: TRBJ1-5; cdr3_length: 14; d_call: NA; v_call: TRBV18; cdr3_aa: CASSPIEGNQPQHF
j_call: TRBJ1-2; cdr3_length: 12; d_call: NA; v_call: TRBV6-5; cdr3_aa: CACWGHPFGYTF
j_call: TRBJ2-3; cdr3_length: 15; d_call: NA; v_call: TRBV7-8; cdr3_aa: CASSLGHFSTDTQYF
j_call: TRBJ1-6; cdr3_length: 17; d_call: TRBD1; v_call: TRBV27; cdr3_aa: CASSLMAPDRASRGLHF
j_call: TRBJ1-5; cdr3_length: 14; d_call: NA; v_call: TRBV27; cdr3_aa: CASGIQGLGQPQHF
j_call: TRBJ1-2; cdr3_length: 17; d_call: TRBD1; v_call: TRBV5-1; cdr3_aa: CASSLGYLGQGNYGYTF
j_call: TRBJ1-1; cdr3_length: 14; d_call: TRBD1; v_call: TRBV27; cdr3_aa: CASSTGTGGTEAFF
j_call: TRBJ2-5; cdr3_length: 14; d_call: NA; v_call: TRBV19; cdr3_aa: CASSITGTGETQYF
j_call: TRBJ2-7; cdr3_length: 15; d_call: TRBD1; v_call: TRBV28; cdr3_aa: CASRTGGTGGREQYF
j_call: TRBJ1-1; cdr3_length: 11; d_call: NA; v_call: TRBV20-1; cdr3_aa: CSAFLHTEAFF
j_call: TRBJ1-5; cdr3_length: 14; d_call: TRBD1; v_call: TRBV2; cdr3_aa: CASKADRGNQPQHF
j_call: TRBJ1-1; cdr3_length: 13; d_call: NA; v_call: TRBV2; cdr3_aa: CASSSTVITEAFF
j_call: TRBJ2-2; cdr3_length: 15; d_call: TRBD1; v_call: TRBV5-4; cdr3_aa: CASSQGQGLTGELFF
j_call: TRBJ1-3; cdr3_length: 15; d_call: NA; v_call: TRBV5-1; cdr3_aa: CASSPDGSSGNTIYF
j_call: TRBJ2-4; cdr3_length: 12; d_call: NA; v_call: TRBV29-1; cdr3_aa: CSVRLAKNIQYF
j_call: TRBJ1-2; cdr3_length: 16; d_call: TRBD1; v_call: TRBV18; cdr3_aa: CASSPPLTGGDYGYTF
j_call: TRBJ2-5; cdr3_length: 12; d_call: NA; v_call: TRBV2; cdr3_aa: CASSEEASGLDF
j_call: TRBJ1-1; cdr3_length: 14; d_call: NA; v_call: TRBV28; cdr3_aa: CASSLQGGKTEAFF
j_call: TRBJ2-1; cdr3_length: 15; d_call: TRBD2; v_call: TRBV20-1; cdr3_aa: CSASSREDSYNEQFF
j_call: TRBJ1-2; cdr3_length: 14; d_call: NA; v_call: TRBV6-5; cdr3_aa: CASSFDRGNYGYTF
j_call: TRBJ1-1; cdr3_length: 12; d_call: NA; v_call: TRBV4-3; cdr3_aa: CASSQIQGEAFF
j_call: TRBJ2-3; cdr3_length: 19; d_call: TRBD2; v_call: TRBV4-1; cdr3_aa: CASSQGGTSGTSRTDTQYF
j_call: TRBJ2-3; cdr3_length: 12; d_call: NA; v_call: TRBV5-4; cdr3_aa: CASQPTEDTQYF
j_call: TRBJ2-2; cdr3_length: 16; d_call: TRBD2; v_call: TRBV5-1; cdr3_aa: CASSSGLARNTGELFF
j_call: TRBJ2-5; cdr3_length: 18; d_call: NA; v_call: TRBV27; cdr3_aa: CASSLSSDFWGNQETQYF
j_call: TRBJ2-5; cdr3_length: 15; d_call: NA; v_call: TRBV14; cdr3_aa: CASSQDLWGGETQYF
j_call: TRBJ2-1; cdr3_length: 16; d_call: TRBD1; v_call: TRBV19; cdr3_aa: CASSIDYGQGYNEQFF